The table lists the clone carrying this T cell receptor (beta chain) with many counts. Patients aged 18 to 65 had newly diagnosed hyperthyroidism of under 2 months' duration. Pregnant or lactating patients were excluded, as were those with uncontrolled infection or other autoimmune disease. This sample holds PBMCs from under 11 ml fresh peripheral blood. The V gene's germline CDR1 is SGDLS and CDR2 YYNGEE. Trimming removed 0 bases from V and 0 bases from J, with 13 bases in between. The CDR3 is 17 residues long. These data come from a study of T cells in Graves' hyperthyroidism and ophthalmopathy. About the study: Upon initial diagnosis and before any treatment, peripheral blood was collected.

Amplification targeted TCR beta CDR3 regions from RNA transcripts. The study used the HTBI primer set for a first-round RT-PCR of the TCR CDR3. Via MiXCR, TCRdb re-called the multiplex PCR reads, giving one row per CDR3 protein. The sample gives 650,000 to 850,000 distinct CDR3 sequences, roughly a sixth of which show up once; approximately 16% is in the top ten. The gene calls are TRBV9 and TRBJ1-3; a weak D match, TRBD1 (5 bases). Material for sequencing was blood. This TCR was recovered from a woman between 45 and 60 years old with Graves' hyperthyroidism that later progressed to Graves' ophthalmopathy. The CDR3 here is CASSVDLRGPSGNTIYF. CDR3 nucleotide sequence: TGTGCCAGCAGCGTAGACTTACGGGGCCCCTCTGGAAACACCATATATTTT.